This T cell receptor (beta chain) was identified during a study of blood T cell repertoires in COVID-19. Study-level background: Sites in the United States, Italy and Spain provided acute and convalescent COVID-19 samples. T cells, B-cell-depleted T cells, or PBMCs provided the cDNA or gDNA that served as material.

Germline assignment: CDR1 LGHNA and CDR2 YSLEER. This CDR3 has 16 amino acids. Losses at the gene ends were 1 base for V and 4 bases for J; bases not matched to a gene: 8. Per the authors' pipeline: For nucleated cells, counts were estimated from reference gene primer amplification. Method: immunoSEQ multiplex PCR; TCRdb's copy keeps in-frame clones and lacks some. From that table come the V and J calls and clone size; the DNA was used to work out D and trimming. The sample lists approximately 150,000 clones, roughly 91% occurring once. V is TRBV4-3 and J is TRBJ1-2; TRBD1 matches 8 bases. Input material: peripheral blood. This sequence originates from a man aged 50-59 years with active or convalescent COVID-19. In DNA, the CDR3 is TGCGCCAGCAGCCAAGTTAGGACAGGGTCTATCTATGGCTACACCTTC. Protein sequence: CASSQVRTGSIYGYTF.